The clone carrying this T cell receptor beta chain was seen many times. Its specificity is not known. CDR3 regions of TCR beta were amplified from RNA transcripts. RT-PCR with HTBI primers came first, then second-round multiplex PCR. TCRdb recomputed calls from the multiplex PCR reads with MiXCR, one row per CDR3 protein. There are 620,000 or so distinct CDR3 sequences in the sample; 22% occur only once, and roughly 7.4% lies in the top ten. This record comes from a study of Graves' ophthalmopathy and Graves' hyperthyroidism. The germline CDR1 and CDR2 sequences are SGHDN and FVKESK. This CDR3 spans 13 amino acids. Deletions cut 4 bases from V and 4 bases from J, with 10 bases between. Study results and caveats: Detection in blood was also observed for most expanded thyroid clonotypes above 0.001 frequency.

The rearrangement links TRBV14 to TRBJ1-1; D is undetermined. Sequenced input: peripheral blood. This sequence was found in a woman aged 18-29 years with stable Graves' hyperthyroidism. Some clones in this sample may be carry-over from other donors' samples. CDR3: CASSLPLGTEAFF. CDR3 DNA: TGTGCCAGCAGCCTACCCCTAGGCACTGAAGCTTTCTTT.